This T cell receptor (beta chain) was observed in a study of shared clonotypes between healthy human individuals. Every subset had its genomic DNA shared out evenly among several immunoSEQ plates. Only in-frame clones appear in the TCRdb table, and some are missing; sequencing was by immunoSEQ multiplex PCR. The sample comprises roughly 2 million clones, approximately 95% of which are singletons, and roughly 0.13% rests with the top ten. The study enrolled healthy HIV-negative adults without recent acute infections or vaccinations as donors. With V trimmed by 5 bases and J by 4 bases, 2 bases remained unmatched. CDR3 length: 11 residues. Germline V CDR1 and CDR2: SQVTM, ANQGSEA. The sample holds a few counts of this clone.

The sequence was obtained from a man aged 18-30 years in good health. The chain uses TRBV29-1 and TRBJ2-7, with 7 nucleotides matching TRBD1. The material sequenced was naive CD4+ T cells sorted from blood. The sample's subset: CD45RA+ positively selected. CDR3 DNA sequence: TGCAGCGTTTCCAGGGGGTACGAGCAGTACTTC. Protein: CSVSRGYEQYF.